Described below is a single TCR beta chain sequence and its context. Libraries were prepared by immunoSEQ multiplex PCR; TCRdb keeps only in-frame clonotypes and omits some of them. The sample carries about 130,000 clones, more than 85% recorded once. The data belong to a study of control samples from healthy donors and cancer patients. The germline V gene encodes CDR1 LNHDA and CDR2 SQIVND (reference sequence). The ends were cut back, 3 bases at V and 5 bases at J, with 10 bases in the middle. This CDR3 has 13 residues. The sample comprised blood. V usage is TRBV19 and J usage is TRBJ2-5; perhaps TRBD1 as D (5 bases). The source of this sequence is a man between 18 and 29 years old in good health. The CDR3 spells CASSISGYETQYF. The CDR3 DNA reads TGTGCCAGTAGTATTTCAGGGTATGAGACCCAGTACTTC.